A few counts support the clone carrying this TCR beta chain. The record originates from a study of blood T cell repertoires in COVID-19. Study overall: The United States, Italy and Spain provided the acute and convalescent COVID-19 samples.

Per the germline V gene, CDR1 is MNHEY and CDR2 is SMNVEV (reference sequence). Deletions cut 5 bases from V and 4 bases from J, with 11 bases between. CDR3 length: 13 amino acids. Clones were sequenced by immunoSEQ multiplex PCR, and TCRdb holds only the in-frame ones, with some missing. The profile shows hundreds of thousands of clones, nearly 90% of them singletons. The rearrangement links TRBV27 to TRBJ1-1; D unresolved. What was sequenced was peripheral blood. The TCR originated in a woman aged 18 to 35 who had recovered from COVID-19. CDR3 sequence (DNA): TGTGCCAGCAGTCCGCTGGTAGTCACTGAAGCTTTCTTT. It yields the protein CASSPLVVTEAFF.